This T cell receptor beta chain was found in a study of OX40 agonist ivuxolimab in advanced cancers. Study at large: Six ivuxolimab dose levels, 0.01 to 10 mg/kg, were given intravenously every 2 weeks. Earlier treatment with anti-PD-1, anti-PD-L1 or anti-CTLA-4 was permitted, and under 50% had received some. Partial responses were achieved by three patients, of whom one had hepatocellular carcinoma and two had cutaneous melanoma.

Peripheral blood came from all dose cohorts at three timepoints. The CDR3 is 15 amino acids. V was pared by 5 bases and J by 2 bases, with 5 bases of the junction left unmatched. Germline assignment: CDR1 SGHTA and CDR2 FQGNSA. Measured with immunoSEQ multiplex PCR; TCRdb has only the in-frame clones, and not every one. The data show tens of thousands of clones, about 90% seen once. The chain is built from TRBV7-2 and TRBJ1-3, with 8 bases lining up with TRBD1. The origin of this receptor is an adult with an advanced solid tumor such as melanoma, head and neck, liver or kidney cancer. This material consisted of CD4+ or CD8+ T cells sorted from blood, taken in a trial of the OX40 agonist ivuxolimab. The CDR3 loop is CASSPDRATGNTIYF. Here the CDR3 DNA reads TGTGCCAGCAGCCCGGACAGGGCTACTGGAAACACCATATATTTT.